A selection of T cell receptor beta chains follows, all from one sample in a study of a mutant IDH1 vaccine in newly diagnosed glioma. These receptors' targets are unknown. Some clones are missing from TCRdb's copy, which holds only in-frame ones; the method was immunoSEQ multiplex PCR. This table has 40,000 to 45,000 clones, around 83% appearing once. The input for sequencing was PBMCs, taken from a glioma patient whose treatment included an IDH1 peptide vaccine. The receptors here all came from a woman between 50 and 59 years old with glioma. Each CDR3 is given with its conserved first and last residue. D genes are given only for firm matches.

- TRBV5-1 CASSLDVGGSQPQHF
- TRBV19 CASTNPLSANYGYTF
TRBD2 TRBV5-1 CASSGTSGGTGELFF
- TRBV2 CASSEGLGIREKLFF
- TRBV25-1 CASSEYEFGSVSGNTIYF
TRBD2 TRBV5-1 CASSQGLAGGNTGELFF
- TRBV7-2 CASSLRVTEAFF
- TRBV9 CASSVEDGGSTGELFF
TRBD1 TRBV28 CASTTGGTEAFF
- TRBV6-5 CASSYSRGGAGEAFF
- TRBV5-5 CASSWGTQGGSGYTF
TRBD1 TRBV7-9 CASSRDSSGNTIYF
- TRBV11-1 CASSAPGREYYCYTF
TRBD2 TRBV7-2 CASSFPRLAGDYSTDTQYF
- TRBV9 CASSVVGGSGNTIYF
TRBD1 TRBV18 CASSPRQGSYEQYF
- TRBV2 CASTADSKSDTQYF
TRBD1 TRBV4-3 CASSRSRGLYEQYF
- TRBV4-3 CASSRGPPGGYNEQFF
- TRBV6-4 CASSWIRDPSTEAFF
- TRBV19 CASSMPSNQPQHF
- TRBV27 CASSLVGTEAFF
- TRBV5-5 CASSLGSINEKLFF
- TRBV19 CASSIVPPMNTEAFF
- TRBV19 CASSPVTNTGELFF
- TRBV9 CASSVAGGPANEQFF
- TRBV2 CASIRDPPNEQFF
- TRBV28 CASSWKYTQYF
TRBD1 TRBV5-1 CASSFGDRGREKLFF